The clone carrying this T cell receptor beta chain was seen a single time. Its antigen remains unidentified. The intended depth for sequencing was 1 in 200,000 to 1 in 1 million T cells. Sequencing was performed with immunoSEQ multiplex PCR; in TCRdb, only in-frame clones are kept and a portion is missing. The table lists about 97,000 clones, around 80% of them singletons, with 25% to 40% in the top ten. This specimen belongs to a study of cytotoxic CD8 clonotypes in ibrutinib-treated CLL. Across the whole study: By median roughly 72 months, about twelve had progressed and around 14 stayed remitted; responses had been 2 complete and 24 partial. Points from the study as a whole: The public clonotypes identified were infrequent and showed contraction or stability on treatment.

V gave up 1 base and J gave up 1 base, with 16 bases separating them. This CDR3 region has 17 residues. CDR1 is SGHTA, CDR2 FQGNSA, per germline. About 2.2 micrograms of genomic DNA, which was extracted from cryopreserved PBMCs, served as the material used for the TCR beta libraries. The TCR originated in a human donor with chronic lymphocytic leukemia. The rearrangement uses TRBV7-2 and TRBJ1-1; D ambiguous. This specimen was PBMCs, taken after 12 months of ibrutinib treatment. The CDR3 is CASSLDSQARKNTEAFF. The CDR3 DNA reads as TGTGCCAGCAGCTTAGACAGTCAGGCCCGAAAGAACACTGAAGCTTTCTTT.